This T cell receptor (beta chain) was captured by sequencing in a study of blood T cell repertoires in COVID-19. This clone was counted once. Repertoires were generated with immunoSEQ multiplex PCR, while TCRdb's copy carries only in-frame clones and drops some. Seen here are about 95,000 clones, approximately 88% observed once, and the top ten hold under 5.5%. The CDR3 spans 16 residues. The V segment lost 4 bases and the J segment 2 bases; nucleotides outside the gene matches: 6. The V gene's germline CDR1 is KGHDR and CDR2 SFDVKD. This clonotype originated in a man aged 55 to 70 with COVID-19, enrolled during active disease. Sequenced: peripheral blood. The rearrangement links TRBV24-1 to TRBJ2-2; 7 bases map to TRBD1. The CDR3 nucleotides are TGTGCCACCAGTGACCTCCGAGGGGGCAACACCGGGGAGCTGTTTTTT. Translation gives CATSDLRGGNTGELFF.